The next 26 T cell receptor beta chains were all read from a single sample in a study of blood T cell repertoires in COVID-19. Method: immunoSEQ multiplex PCR; TCRdb's copy keeps in-frame clones and lacks some. Of under 200,000 clones in the sample, 80% to 90% were seen once. Sequencing used peripheral blood. These receptors all stem from a woman in her sixties or seventies with COVID-19, enrolled during active disease.

Points on this clone: The same CDR3 can be traced to other DNA sequences in this sample. V and J are TRBV18 and TRBJ1-4, with TRBD1 matching over 9 bases. In germline, CDR1 is KGHSH, CDR2 LQKENI. This CDR3 spans 14 amino acids. Unmatched junction bases numbered 2, after V lost 3 bases and J lost 6 bases. CDR3 loop: CASSPGQGDEKLFF. DNA for the CDR3: TGTGCCAGCTCACCGGGACAGGGAGATGAAAAACTGTTTTTT.

This chain links TRBV4-2 with TRBJ2-5; perhaps TRBD2 as D (6 bases). The CDR3 consists of 16 residues. The germline V and J ends were trimmed by 1 base and 2 bases, with 14 bases remaining between them. Germline lookup yields CDR1 LGHNA and CDR2 YNFKEQ. This CDR3 is CASSQGESSGQETQYF. CDR3 bases: TGTGCCAGCAGCCAAGGCGAGAGTAGCGGTCAAGAGACCCAGTACTTC.

V gene TRBV19 combines with J gene TRBJ1-1, with 7 bases identical to TRBD1. J gave up 5 bases and V 8 bases, and 11 bases lay outside the gene matches. Germline CDR1 reads LNHDA; CDR2 reads SQIVND (reference sequence). The CDR3 covers 14 residues. The CDR3 loop is CASVYRGLGTEAFF. The CDR3 coding sequence is TGTGCCAGTGTTTACAGGGGTCTGGGAACTGAAGCTTTCTTT.

The chain couples TRBV11-2 to TRBJ1-1; D may be TRBD1 (5 bases). The CDR3 totals 15 residues. V lost 2 bases and J lost 0, with 10 bases in between. Germline V lookup: CDR1 SGHAT, CDR2 FQNNGV. In DNA form, the CDR3 reads TGTGCCAGCAGCTTAAGGGGTTCGATGAACACTGAAGCTTTCTTT. Protein product: CASSLRGSMNTEAFF.

J is TRBJ1-2 and V is TRBV5-6; 11 bases agree with TRBD1. The J segment lost 6 bases and the V segment lost 0 bases, leaving 7 bases of the junction unmatched. Germline CDR1 and CDR2: SGHDT and YYEEEE. The CDR3 extends over 16 amino acids. The CDR3 region has the DNA TGTGCCAGCAGCTTGGCTCTGGGACAGGGGGGGAATGGCTACACCTTC. It encodes CASSLALGQGGNGYTF.

This clone was seen just once. CDR3 in amino acids: CASSSQGAFGEKLFF. The CDR3, as DNA: TGCGCCAGCAGCTCGCAGGGGGCCTTTGGTGAAAAACTGTTTTTT. V is TRBV5-1 and J is TRBJ1-4; TRBD1 matches at 8 bases. The CDR3 is 15 residues long. Germline assignment: CDR1 SGHRS and CDR2 YFSETQ. The J segment lost 7 bases and the V segment lost 3 bases, leaving 8 bases of the junction unmatched.

V usage is TRBV7-9 and J usage is TRBJ2-2, with TRBD1 matching 8 bases. The CDR3 extends over 15 amino acids. The V segment lost 3 bases and the J segment 6 bases; nucleotides outside the gene matches: 6. The germline V gene has CDR1 SEHNR and CDR2 FQNEAQ (reference sequence). CDR3 loop: CASSFRDRLAGELFF. CDR3 coding DNA: TGTGCCAGCAGCTTTAGGGACAGGTTGGCCGGGGAGCTGTTTTTT. Variable domain in full (rest from reference TRBV7-9 and TRBJ2-2): DTGVSQNPRHKITKRGQNVTFRCDPISEHNRLYWYRQTLGQGPEFLTYFQNEAQLEKSRLLSDRFSAERPKGSFSTLEIQRTEQGDSAMYLCASSFRDRLAGELFFGEGSRLTVL.

The chain links TRBV7-8 to TRBJ2-1, with TRBD2 matching over 11 bases. Germline V gene data show CDR1 as SGHVS and CDR2 as FQNEAQ. The trim removed 1 base at V and 10 bases at J, leaving 6 bases unmatched. The CDR3 has 15 residues. In DNA form, the CDR3 reads TGTGCCAGCAGCTTAGTAACTAGCGGGGGAGGCGAGCAGTTCTTC. Protein: CASSLVTSGGGEQFF.

The gene calls are TRBV6-6 and TRBJ1-6; 7 bases line up with TRBD1. From germline, CDR1 is MNHNY and CDR2 SVGAGI (reference sequence). The CDR3 contains 15 residues. Unmatched junction bases numbered 7, after V lost 6 bases and J lost 5 bases. The CDR3 here is CASRKTGNDNSPLHF. CDR3 in DNA: TGTGCCAGCAGGAAGACAGGGAACGATAATTCACCCCTCCACTTT.

The V gene is TRBV7-3, the J gene TRBJ1-6, with TRBD1 matching 7 bases. Per germline, CDR1 SGHTA and CDR2 FQGTGA. This CDR3 comprises 16 residues. Trimming cost V 1 base and J 4 bases; bases outside gene matches: 4. The CDR3 DNA reads TGTGCCAGCAGCTTAAGAGGGGGCGCTTATAATTCACCCCTCCACTTT. It translates to CASSLRGGAYNSPLHF.

V and J are TRBV5-1 and TRBJ2-3; possibly TRBD1 for D (5 bases). This CDR3 comprises 15 residues. The V and J ends lost 2 bases and 5 bases respectively, with 15 bases between them. Germline-derived CDR1 and CDR2 are SGHRS and YFSETQ. CDR3 amino acids: CASSFDRWGIDTQYF. CDR3 DNA: TGCGCCAGCAGCTTTGACCGATGGGGCATAGATACGCAGTATTTT.

The chain is built from TRBV7-6 and TRBJ1-3; D call uncertain. CDR1 SGHVS and CDR2 FNYEAQ come from the germline V gene. V was pared by 5 bases and J by 2 bases, with 13 bases between. This CDR3 contains 15 residues. The CDR3 DNA reads as TGTGCCAGCAGCACGCACCCAGTAACTGGAAACACCATATATTTT. This codes for CASSTHPVTGNTIYF.

The chain combines TRBV18 with TRBJ2-3, with TRBD2 identical over 12 bases. The CDR3 runs 15 residues. Germline-derived CDR1 and CDR2 are KGHSH and LQKENI. The junction had 3 bases not matched to a gene; V was cut back by 6 bases and J by 2 bases. The CDR3 nucleotides are TGTGCCAGCTCCCCTAGCGGGGGGGTCACAGATACGCAGTATTTT. This translates into CASSPSGGVTDTQYF.

This sequence joins TRBV5-6 and TRBJ1-2, with D perhaps matching TRBD1 (6 bases). Trimming pared 3 bases from V and 2 bases from J, leaving 20 bases between. Looked up from germline, CDR1 is SGHDT and CDR2 is YYEEEE. The CDR3 has 17 residues. The CDR3 DNA reads as TGTGCCAGCAGCTCGCTCCGAACAGGGCGGACAAACTATGGCTACACCTTC. This sequence encodes CASSSLRTGRTNYGYTF.

This chain's CDR3 is CASSARGTSNTEAFF. CDR3 DNA: TGCGCCAGCAGCGCCCGGGGAACTTCGAACACTGAAGCTTTCTTT. The V gene is TRBV10-1, the J gene TRBJ1-1; D not resolved. Trimming took 6 bases from V and 1 from J, leaving 15 bases between them. Germline CDR1 and CDR2: WNHNN and SYGVQD (reference sequence). This CDR3 has 15 residues.

The chain has TRBV13 and TRBJ2-1; the D gene is possibly TRBD2 (6 bases). CDR3 length: 14 residues. The germline gives CDR1 PRHDT, CDR2 FYEKMQ (reference sequence). V lost 5 bases, J lost 15 bases, and 23 bases lay in between. The CDR3 DNA reads TGTGCCAGCAGCCCGAGGGCTGTTGAGGCGGGGAGGTTCTTC. Its translation is CASSPRAVEAGRFF.

V is TRBV5-8 and J is TRBJ1-2; D unresolved. V lost 0 bases and J lost 4, with 7 bases in between. This CDR3 has 13 residues. Per the germline V gene, CDR1 is SGHTS and CDR2 is YDEGEE. CDR3 protein: CASSLEQSYGYTF. The CDR3 DNA reads as TGTGCCAGCAGCTTGGAACAGTCCTATGGCTACACCTTC.

This clone has a handful of counts. V usage is TRBV6-5 and J usage is TRBJ1-1; D is unclear. Germline loops: CDR1 MNHEY, CDR2 SVGAGI. CDR3 size: 13 residues. V was cut by 6 bases and J by 5 bases, with 13 bases left in between. The CDR3 protein is CASSRMGETEAFF. CDR3 in DNA: TGTGCCAGCAGCCGAATGGGAGAGACTGAAGCTTTCTTT.

This chain connects TRBV6-6 to TRBJ1-1; 9 positions match TRBD1. This CDR3 is 16 amino acids long. From germline, CDR1 is MNHNY and CDR2 SVGAGI (reference sequence). Germline trimming cut 6 bases from V and 5 bases from J; bases unmatched to any gene: 13. CDR3 sequence reads: CASRPPGTGWRTEAFF. The CDR3 coding sequence is TGTGCCAGCAGACCCCCCGGGACAGGGTGGAGAACTGAAGCTTTCTTT.

This clone has a single count. This rearrangement joins TRBV6-5 to TRBJ2-2; TRBD1 matches 7 bases. CDR3 length: 14 amino acids. CDR1 MNHEY and CDR2 SVGAGI come from the germline V gene. V was clipped by 6 bases and J by 3 bases; unmatched bases: 4. CDR3 DNA sequence: TGTGCCAGCAGCCGGGACAGAGACACCGGGGAGCTGTTTTTT. Encoded protein: CASSRDRDTGELFF.

The rearrangement links TRBV7-2 to TRBJ1-5, with D possibly TRBD1 on 6 matching bases. Trimming took off 5 bases at V and 4 bases at J, with 18 bases between the two ends. Germline-derived CDR1 and CDR2 are SGHTA and FQGNSA. The CDR3 runs 16 residues. CDR3 DNA sequence: TGTGCCAGCAGCCCTAGTGGCACAGGGTTTAATCAGCCCCAGCATTTT. Protein product: CASSPSGTGFNQPQHF. The whole variable domain, remainder taken from reference TRBV7-2 and TRBJ1-5, is GAGVSQSPSNKVTEKGKDVELRCDPISGHTALYWYRQSLGQGLEFLIYFQGNSAPDKSGLPSDRFSAERTGGSVSTLTIQRTQQEDSAVYLCASSPSGTGFNQPQHFGDGTRLSIL.

The chain joins TRBV6-5 to TRBJ2-2, with 8 bases that match TRBD2. This CDR3 is 14 amino acids long. V shed 7 bases, J shed 1 base, and the junction held 2 bases outside the gene matches. Germline-derived CDR1 and CDR2 are MNHEY and SVGAGI. The CDR3 protein is CASTAGGNTGELFF. CDR3 DNA sequence: TGTGCCAGCACCGCGGGGGGGAACACCGGGGAGCTGTTTTTT.

This chain uses TRBV5-6 with TRBJ2-4, with a weak D call TRBD1 (8 bases). V dropped 1 base and J dropped 13 bases, with 15 bases sitting between them. Germline assignment: CDR1 SGHDT and CDR2 YYEEEE. The CDR3 totals 13 residues. CDR3 nucleotides: TGTGCCAGCAGCTTGTTACAGGGGGGGATACAGTACTTC. Translating gives CASSLLQGGIQYF.

This clone occurred once. The CDR3 reads CASRLQVVYGYTF. In nucleotides, the CDR3 is TGTGCCAGCCGCCTACAGGTGGTCTATGGCTACACCTTC. The chain links TRBV2 to TRBJ1-2; TRBD1 might be the D (5 bases). The V and J ends lost 8 bases and 4 bases respectively, with 14 bases between them. The germline gives CDR1 SNHLY, CDR2 FYNNEI. This CDR3 spans 13 amino acids.

This chain links TRBV7-2 with TRBJ2-3; 10 bases line up with TRBD1. With 4 bases clipped from V and 10 bases from J, the junction kept 5 bases outside the gene matches. Per germline, CDR1 SGHTA and CDR2 FQGNSA. This CDR3 region has 13 residues. CDR3 loop: CASSSSGTGAQYF. The CDR3 DNA sequence: TGTGCCAGCAGCTCCTCCGGGACAGGGGCGCAGTATTTT.

The CDR3 loop reads CAWTDRGQGYTF. For the CDR3, the DNA is TGTGCCTGGACCGACAGGGGGCAAGGCTACACCTTC. This chain links TRBV30 with TRBJ1-2; 10 nucleotides agree with TRBD1. Looked up from germline, CDR1 is GTSNPN and CDR2 is SVGIG (reference sequence). The CDR3 covers 12 residues. Trimming removed 4 bases from V and 8 bases from J; junction bases left unmatched: 4.